The 14 T cell receptor beta chains reported below all come from one sample, sequenced in a study of T-cell reconstitution after alpha-beta-depleted transplantation in children. The library targeted TCRbeta and was prepared with unique molecular identifiers. TCRdb fed the PCR reads into MiXCR, producing one record per CDR3 protein. The sample lists some 100,000 distinct CDR3 sequences; about 14% were seen once. Sequenced here: PBMCs, mostly from graft donor cells, sampled 180 days after TCRalphabeta/CD19-depleted stem cell transplant. These receptor sequences come from a male patient between 2 and 15 years old who had a stem cell transplant for acute lymphoblastic leukemia, so the T cells may come from the graft donor.

This clonotype has more than one count but fewer than ten. The genes are TRBV5-1 and TRBJ2-7, with TRBD1 matching 7 bases. Germline V CDR1 and CDR2: SGHRS, YFSETQ. The CDR3 is 14 residues long. Trimming took 0 bases from V and 7 from J; bases not matched to a gene: 7. CDR3 in amino acids: CASSLATGQREQYF. For the CDR3, the DNA is TGCGCCAGCAGCTTGGCGACAGGGCAACGGGAGCAGTACTTC.

This chain joins TRBV12-3 or TRBV12-4 and TRBJ2-2, with a possible D match to TRBD2 (6 bases). V was clipped by 3 bases and J by 0 bases, with 14 bases between them. The CDR3 loop spans 17 amino acids. CDR3 in amino acids: CASSFPRTGANTGELFF. In DNA form, the CDR3 reads TGTGCCAGCAGTTTTCCCCGGACGGGAGCGAACACCGGGGAGCTGTTTTTT.

A word on this clonotype: At one boundary the junction diverges from the germline segment, which might be a read error. The CDR3 coding sequence is TGCAGTGCCAGAGTCCCGCCGGGGCTAGCGGGGGCAGGACAAGAGACCCAGTACTTC. Its protein product is CSARVPPGLAGAGQETQYF. This sequence joins TRBV20-1 and TRBJ2-5, with 10 bases fitting TRBD2. The germline V gene encodes CDR1 DFQATT and CDR2 SNEGSKA (reference sequence). The CDR3 spans 19 residues.

The sample holds a few counts of this clonotype. The chain employs TRBV4-2 and TRBJ2-2, with TRBD1 identical over 7 bases. This CDR3 has 16 residues. With 3 bases clipped from V and 4 bases from J, the junction kept 8 bases outside the gene matches. Germline V CDR1 and CDR2: LGHNA, YNFKEQ. The CDR3: CASSQETGASTGELFF. CDR3 in DNA: TGTGCCAGCAGCCAGGAAACAGGGGCGAGCACCGGGGAGCTGTTTTTT.

The genes are TRBV11-2 and TRBJ1-2, with D perhaps matching TRBD1 (5 bases). This CDR3 spans 19 amino acids. Per the germline V gene, CDR1 is SGHAT and CDR2 is FQNNGV. Trimming pared 6 bases from V and 0 bases from J, leaving 26 bases between. CDR3 DNA sequence: TGTGCCAGCAGACGATTGGAAGGGACGGACACACGAACTAACTATGGCTACACCTTC. Residues: CASRRLEGTDTRTNYGYTF.

Many counts were recorded for this clonotype. The V and J genes are TRBV7-6 and TRBJ2-3; D gene ambiguous. V lost 4 bases and J 3 bases, leaving 17 bases between the germline ends. Germline CDR1 and CDR2: SGHVS and FNYEAQ. This CDR3 contains 16 residues. Written as DNA, the CDR3 is TGTGCCAGCAGCTCCTTAGGGCTTAGGCGGACAGATACGCAGTATTTT. Its translation is CASSSLGLRRTDTQYF.

In this sample, this clonotype turned up a few times. V is TRBV5-1 and J is TRBJ2-5, with TRBD2 matching over 7 bases. Germline V gives CDR1 SGHRS, CDR2 YFSETQ. J lost 3 bases, V lost 0 bases, and 5 bases had no gene match. The CDR3 runs 15 residues. The CDR3 bases are TGCGCCAGCAGCTTGGGGTCTAGCGGCAAAGAGACCCAGTACTTC. The encoded protein is CASSLGSSGKETQYF.

This clonotype was seen at least ten times. CDR3 protein: CASSQETVPSYGYTF. The CDR3 bases are TGCGCCAGCAGCCAAGAAACAGTCCCCAGTTATGGCTACACCTTC. The chain has TRBV4-3 and TRBJ1-2; D is ambiguous. The germline gives CDR1 LGHNA, CDR2 YSLEER. Trimming left V 0 bases short and J 5 bases short, with 13 bases between. CDR3 length equals 15 residues.

The chain links TRBV20-1 to TRBJ1-6; no clear D. V was trimmed by 0 bases and J by 8 bases, leaving 8 bases between them. The CDR3 runs 13 residues. The germline CDR1 and CDR2 sequences are DFQATT and SNEGSKA (reference sequence). The CDR3 sequence: CSARETEDSPLHF. The CDR3 region has the DNA TGCAGTGCTAGAGAGACTGAGGATTCACCCCTCCACTTT.

The chain is built from TRBV20-1 and TRBJ2-3; the D is unclear. The CDR3 sequence is 13 residues long. Germline V CDR1 and CDR2: DFQATT, SNEGSKA (reference sequence). V lost 2 bases to trimming and J lost 0 bases, with 6 bases between them. In DNA form, the CDR3 reads TGCAGTGCTAGATCCCATAGCACAGATACGCAGTATTTT. It yields the protein CSARSHSTDTQYF.

This clonotype was observed at least ten times. V and J are TRBV16 and TRBJ1-5, with D perhaps matching TRBD1 (5 bases). CDR1 and CDR2 from the germline V gene are KGHSY and FQNENV. This CDR3 has 18 residues. V lost 4 bases and J lost 2, with 21 bases in between. CDR3 sequence: CASSPPGRVLGGNQPQHF. CDR3 DNA sequence: TGTGCCAGCAGCCCCCCGGGCAGGGTGTTAGGGGGCAATCAGCCCCAGCATTTT.

The chain combines TRBV12-3 or TRBV12-4 with TRBJ1-1, with D unclear. Trimming cost V 0 bases and J 7 bases, with 6 bases left between them. The CDR3 loop spans 12 amino acids. The CDR3: CASSLAGFEAFF. Here the CDR3 DNA reads TGTGCCAGCAGTTTAGCGGGGTTTGAAGCTTTCTTT.

The chain uses TRBV6-1 and TRBJ1-4, with 8 bases aligning to TRBD1. The CDR3 extends over 18 amino acids. CDR1 is MNHNS and CDR2 is SASEGT in the germline V gene. With V trimmed by 3 bases and J by 5 bases, 14 bases remained unmatched. The CDR3 is CASSDPLVPGQVNEKLFF. CDR3 bases: TGTGCCAGCAGTGATCCTTTGGTTCCGGGACAGGTGAATGAAAAACTGTTTTTT.

Ten or more counts support this clonotype. The CDR3 loop reads CASRELGRNTGELFF. The CDR3 bases are TGCGCCAGCAGAGAACTTGGCAGGAACACCGGGGAGCTGTTTTTT. The chain carries TRBV5-1 and TRBJ2-2, with D unresolved. The CDR3 is made up of 15 amino acids. V dropped 5 bases and J dropped 1 base, with 12 bases sitting between them. The germline V gene has CDR1 SGHRS and CDR2 YFSETQ.